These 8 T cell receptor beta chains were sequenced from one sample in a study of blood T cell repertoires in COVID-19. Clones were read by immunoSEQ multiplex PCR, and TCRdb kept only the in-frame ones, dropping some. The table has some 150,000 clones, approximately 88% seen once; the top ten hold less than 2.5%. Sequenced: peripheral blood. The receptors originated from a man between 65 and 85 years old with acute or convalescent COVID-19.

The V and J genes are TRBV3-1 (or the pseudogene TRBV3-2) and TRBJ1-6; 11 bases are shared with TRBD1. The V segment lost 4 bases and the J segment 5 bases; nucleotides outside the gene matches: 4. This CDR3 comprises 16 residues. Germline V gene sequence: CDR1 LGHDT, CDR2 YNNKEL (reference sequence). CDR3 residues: CASSPGTGGHNSPLHF. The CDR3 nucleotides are TGTGCCAGCAGCCCCGGGACAGGGGGGCATAATTCACCCCTCCACTTT.

CDR3 sequence (DNA): TGTGCCAGCAGCCGGGGGGTAGCGTCCGGGGAGCTGTTTTTT. As protein: CASSRGVASGELFF. This chain connects TRBV9 to TRBJ2-2; TRBD2 matches at 7 bases. Germline values: CDR1 SGDLS, CDR2 YYNGEE. V lost 4 bases to trimming and J lost 6 bases; unmatched junction nucleotides: 6. The CDR3 runs to 14 residues.

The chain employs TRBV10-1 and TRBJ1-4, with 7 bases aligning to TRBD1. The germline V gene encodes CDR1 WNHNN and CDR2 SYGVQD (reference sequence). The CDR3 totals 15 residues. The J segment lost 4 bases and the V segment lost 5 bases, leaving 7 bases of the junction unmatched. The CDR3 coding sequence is TGCGCCAGCAGTAACTGGACAGGAGTTAATGAAAAACTGTTTTTT. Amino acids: CASSNWTGVNEKLFF.

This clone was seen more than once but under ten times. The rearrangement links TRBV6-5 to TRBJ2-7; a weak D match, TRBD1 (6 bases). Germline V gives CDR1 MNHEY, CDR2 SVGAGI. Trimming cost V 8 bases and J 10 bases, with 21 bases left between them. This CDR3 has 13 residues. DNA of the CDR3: TGTGCCAGCGTGAATCCCAATCCGGGACAACAGTACTTC. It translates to CASVNPNPGQQYF.

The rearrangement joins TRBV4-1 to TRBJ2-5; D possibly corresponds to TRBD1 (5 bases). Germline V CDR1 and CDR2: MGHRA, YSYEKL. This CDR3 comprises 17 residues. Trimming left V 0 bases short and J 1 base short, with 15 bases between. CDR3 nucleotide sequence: TGCGCCAGCAGCCAAGAGAGAGTAAAAGGGGCCCAAGAGACCCAGTACTTC. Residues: CASSQERVKGAQETQYF.

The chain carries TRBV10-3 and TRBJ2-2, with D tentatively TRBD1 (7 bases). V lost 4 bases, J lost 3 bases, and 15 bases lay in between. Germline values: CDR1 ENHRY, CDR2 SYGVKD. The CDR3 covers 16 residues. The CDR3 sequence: CAISGGGTADTGELFF. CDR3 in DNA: TGTGCCATCAGTGGGGGCGGGACAGCGGACACCGGGGAGCTGTTTTTT.

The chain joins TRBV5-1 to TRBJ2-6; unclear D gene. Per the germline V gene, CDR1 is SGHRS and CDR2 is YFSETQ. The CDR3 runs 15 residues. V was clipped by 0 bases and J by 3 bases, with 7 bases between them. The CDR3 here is CASSLAGGGANVLTF. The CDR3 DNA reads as TGCGCCAGCAGCTTGGCCGGTGGTGGGGCCAACGTCCTGACTTTC.

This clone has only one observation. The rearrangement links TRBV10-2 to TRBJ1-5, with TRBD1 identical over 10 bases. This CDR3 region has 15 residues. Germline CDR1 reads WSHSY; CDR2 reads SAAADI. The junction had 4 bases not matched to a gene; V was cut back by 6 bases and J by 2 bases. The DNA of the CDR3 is TGCGCCAGCAGCGCCGGGACAGGGGGCAATCAGCCCCAGCATTTT. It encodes CASSAGTGGNQPQHF.